This T cell receptor beta chain emerged from a study of cytomegalovirus exposure and HLA in healthy donors. Study-wide context: A subsequent analysis reported that the 95 to 150 validation repertoires were produced on the same platform that had also been used for the roughly 700 first-cohort repertoires. Study-wide points: Associated with cytomegalovirus, according to the listing, were approximately 160 TCR beta chains. Later, an analysis found that TCR clusters from the first cohort tended to co-occur in the roughly 130 validation repertoires. Some public TCRs appeared in many individuals, while most sequences were rare.

With respect to this clone: Its antigen is currently unknown.

The assay was immunoSEQ multiplex PCR, and TCRdb's table has in-frame clones only and misses some. The data show some 69,000 clones, approximately 94% seen once. The receptor comes from a young man in good health and CMV-seropositive. Sequencing was done on a sample of PBMCs.

The CDR3 sequence: CASSDRTRSSETQYF. The CDR3 DNA reads TGTGCCAGCAGTGACAGGACTAGGAGCTCGGAGACCCAGTACTTC. The rearrangement joins TRBV25-1 to TRBJ2-5, with TRBD2 identical over 7 bases. Germline V gives CDR1 MGHDK, CDR2 SYGVNS. The CDR3 runs to 15 residues. J was trimmed by 5 bases and V by 3 bases; bases with no gene match: 9.